One sample yielded the 3 T cell receptor beta chains listed below, sequenced in a study of blood T cell repertoires in COVID-19. Libraries were prepared by immunoSEQ multiplex PCR; TCRdb keeps only in-frame clonotypes and omits some of them. This sample has roughly 49,000 clones, with 83% found just once. Sequences were obtained from peripheral blood. All receptors derive from a human donor in a cohort sampled during active COVID-19.

Here the CDR3 reads CASSPGTSGGLGGTQYF. Here the CDR3 DNA reads TGTGCCAGCAGCCCAGGGACTAGCGGGGGCCTCGGGGGAACCCAGTACTTC. The chain is built from TRBV7-9 and TRBJ2-5; 14 bases agree with TRBD2. CDR1 SEHNR and CDR2 FQNEAQ come from the germline V gene (reference sequence). The junction had 13 bases not matched to a gene; V was cut back by 5 bases and J by 8 bases. CDR3 length: 17 amino acids.

V gene TRBV6-2 or TRBV6-3 combines with J gene TRBJ1-6; TRBD1 agrees at 8 bases. This CDR3 is 16 amino acids long. Germline V CDR1 and CDR2: MNHEY, SVGEGT. The junction had 6 bases not matched to a gene; V was cut back by 4 bases and J by 4 bases. The CDR3 sequence is CASSSTGAKYNSPLHF. CDR3 DNA: TGTGCCAGCAGTTCGACAGGGGCCAAATATAATTCACCCCTCCACTTT.

This CDR3 reads CASSEYYEQYF. The CDR3 nucleotides read TGTGCCAGCAGCGAGTACTACGAGCAGTACTTC. V and J are TRBV3-1 (or the pseudogene TRBV3-2) and TRBJ2-7; the D is unclear. Germline values: CDR1 LGHDT, CDR2 YNNKEL (reference sequence). This CDR3 region has 11 residues. V lost 5 bases and J lost 3, with 5 bases in between.